This TCR beta chain was recovered during a study of CD8+CD57+ T cells in acquired aplastic anemia. Overall study context: The sorted CD4+ and CD8+ cells yielded an average around 3 ug of DNA. Study outcomes and limitations: A significant difference in CD8+ Simpson's diversity between patients and controls was not found.

Genomic DNA provided the template from which TCR beta VDJ and CDR3 profiles were obtained. TCRdb reanalysed the reads using MiXCR and keeps one entry per CDR3 protein. This table has approximately 200,000 distinct CDR3 sequences, approximately 60% appearing once. The sample holds many counts of this clonotype. Its specificity is not known. Germline CDR1 and CDR2: MNHEY and SVGEGT. The CDR3 sequence is 13 residues long. Trimming took off 6 bases at V and 4 bases at J, with 13 bases between the two ends. J is TRBJ2-7 and V is TRBV6-2 or TRBV6-3; possible D gene TRBD1, 6 bases. Specimen: sorted CD4+, CD8+, or CD8+CD57+ T cells (not recorded which) from PBMCs. The origin of this receptor is a human donor in good health. CDR3 loop: CASSSGTLYEQYF. CDR3 sequence (DNA): TGTGCCAGCAGCTCCGGGACACTATACGAGCAGTACTTC.